What follows are 5 T cell receptor beta chains derived from one specimen sequenced in a study of intratumoral heterogeneity in liver cancer. Libraries were prepared by immunoSEQ multiplex PCR; TCRdb keeps only in-frame clonotypes and omits some of them. The table has over 20,000 clones, approximately 70% seen once. The sequencing here drew on tumor-adjacent normal tissue, taken before any cancer treatment. The receptor source for this set is a woman between 65 and 79 years old with hepatocellular carcinoma.

The J gene is TRBJ2-3, the V gene TRBV5-1, with 7 bases identical to TRBD2. Per germline, CDR1 SGHRS and CDR2 YFSETQ. The CDR3 has 13 residues. Trimming at V came to 7 bases and at J to 5 bases, leaving 7 bases not matched to a gene. The CDR3 sequence is CASGSGKVDTQYF. DNA of the CDR3: TGCGCCAGCGGGAGCGGGAAGGTAGATACGCAGTATTTT.

This sequence joins TRBV29-1 and TRBJ1-3, with 8 bases lining up with TRBD1. V was clipped by 7 bases and J by 4 bases; unmatched bases: 6. This CDR3 spans 13 amino acids. The V gene's germline CDR1 is SQVTM and CDR2 ANQGSEA. The CDR3 DNA follows: TGCAGCGCCACTACAGGGGGAGGAAACACCATATATTTT. Amino acids: CSATTGGGNTIYF.

The chain uses TRBV5-1 and TRBJ2-5; no firm D call. V lost 3 bases and J 4 bases, leaving 10 bases between the germline ends. This CDR3 contains 13 residues. CDR1 and CDR2 from the germline V gene are SGHRS and YFSETQ. This chain's CDR3 is CASSYSATETQYF. CDR3 coding DNA: TGCGCCAGCAGCTACAGCGCCACAGAGACCCAGTACTTC.

This clone was counted between two and nine times. V is TRBV2 and J is TRBJ2-1; D not certain. The V gene lost 6 bases and the J gene lost 8 bases, with 8 bases spanning the gap. The CDR3 spans 11 residues. CDR1 is SNHLY, CDR2 FYNNEI, per germline. The chain's CDR3 is CASRGGDEQFF. The CDR3 DNA sequence: TGTGCCAGCAGGGGTGGCGATGAGCAGTTCTTC.

The chain employs TRBV24-1 and TRBJ2-2; D is ambiguous. The CDR3 loop spans 14 amino acids. Trimming shortened V by 1 base and J by 1 base, and 3 bases separated the two germline ends. CDR1 and CDR2 from the germline V gene are KGHDR and SFDVKD. In nucleotides, the CDR3 is TGTGCCACCAGTGATTTACAGAACACCGGGGAGCTGTTTTTT. Protein: CATSDLQNTGELFF.